Shown below are 6 T cell receptor beta chains from a single sample sequenced in a study of CD8 T cells in ankylosing spondylitis. TCRdb reprocessed the 5' RACE reads via MiXCR and lists one record per CDR3 protein. This sample has 300,000 to 400,000 distinct CDR3 sequences, with approximately 10% found just once. The sample was blood, either unsorted or a sorted T cell fraction (not recorded which). The receptors derive from a female donor with ankylosing spondylitis or in good health (not recorded which).

The chain combines TRBV7-2 with TRBJ2-2; 9 positions match TRBD1. The J segment lost 0 bases and the V segment lost 5 bases, leaving 1 base of the junction unmatched. This CDR3 is built from 15 residues. Germline assignment: CDR1 SGHTA and CDR2 FQGNSA. CDR3 nucleotide sequence: TGTGCCAGCAGCAGACAGGGGGCGAACACCGGGGAGCTGTTTTTT. It specifies CASSRQGANTGELFF.

This clonotype has more than one count but fewer than ten. The chain carries TRBV28 and TRBJ2-1; TRBD2 is a possible D gene (5 bases). Germline V gene sequence: CDR1 MDHEN, CDR2 SYDVKM. V was trimmed by 8 bases and J by 9 bases, leaving 17 bases between them. This CDR3 has 13 residues. The CDR3: CASRAHLGSEQFF. The CDR3 nucleotides read TGTGCCAGCCGGGCGCATCTAGGGAGTGAGCAGTTCTTC.

This clonotype was counted ten times or more. The chain carries TRBV6-5 and TRBJ2-1; D is uncertain. Between the trimmed V and J ends, which lost 5 bases and 8 bases, there was a span of 10 bases. The germline gives CDR1 MNHEY, CDR2 SVGAGI. The CDR3 is 12 residues long. The DNA of the CDR3 is TGTGCCAGCAGTGGAAATGGGGATGAGCAGTTCTTC. Amino acid sequence: CASSGNGDEQFF.

This clonotype appeared a few times. J is TRBJ2-5 and V is TRBV28, with 9 bases matching TRBD2. The CDR3 runs 16 residues. Looked up from germline, CDR1 is MDHEN and CDR2 is SYDVKM. V dropped 2 bases and J dropped 0; count of bases not matched to a gene: 4. Written as DNA, the CDR3 is TGTGCCAGCAGTTTAGAGACTAGCGGATACCAAGAGACCCAGTACTTC. It is translated as CASSLETSGYQETQYF.

This clonotype came up a few times. The rearrangement uses TRBV5-1 and TRBJ1-1, with 8 bases that match TRBD1. Per the germline V gene, CDR1 is SGHRS and CDR2 is YFSETQ. Trimming removed 6 bases from V and 5 bases from J; junction bases left unmatched: 9. The CDR3 covers 14 residues. The CDR3 here is CASTLDRGITEAFF. CDR3 coding DNA: TGCGCCAGCACCCTTGACAGGGGAATAACTGAAGCTTTCTTT.

The rearrangement uses TRBV19 and TRBJ2-2; 11 positions match TRBD2. The CDR3 spans 14 residues. Germline loops: CDR1 LNHDA, CDR2 SQIVND (reference sequence). V shed 10 bases, J shed 3 bases, and the junction held 4 bases outside the gene matches. This chain's CDR3 is CAIKLAGDTGELFF. The CDR3 nucleotides are TGTGCCATTAAACTAGCGGGAGACACCGGGGAGCTGTTTTTT.